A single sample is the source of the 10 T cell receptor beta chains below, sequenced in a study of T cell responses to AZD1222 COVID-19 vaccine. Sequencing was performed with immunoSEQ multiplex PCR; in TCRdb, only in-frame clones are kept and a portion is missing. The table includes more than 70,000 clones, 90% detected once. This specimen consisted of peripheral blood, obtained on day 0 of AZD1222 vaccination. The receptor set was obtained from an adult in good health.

CDR3 protein: CASINGGQPQHF. CDR3 DNA: TGTGCCAGTATCAACGGCGGTCAGCCCCAGCATTTT. This chain links TRBV19 with TRBJ1-5; unclear D gene. V lost 7 bases, J lost 6 bases, and 10 bases lay in between. This CDR3 has 12 amino acids. Germline CDR1 LNHDA, CDR2 SQIVND (reference sequence). Variable domain in full (rest from reference TRBV19 and TRBJ1-5): DGGITQSPKYLFRKEGQNVTLSCEQNLNHDAMYWYRQDPGQGLRLIYYSQIVNDFQKGDIAEGYSVSREKKESFPLTVTSAQKNPTAFYLCASINGGQPQHFGDGTRLSIL.

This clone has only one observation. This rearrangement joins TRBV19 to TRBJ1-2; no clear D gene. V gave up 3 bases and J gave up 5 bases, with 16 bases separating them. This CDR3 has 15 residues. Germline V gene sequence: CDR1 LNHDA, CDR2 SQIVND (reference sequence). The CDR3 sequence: CASSISSPIGYGYTF. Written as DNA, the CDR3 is TGTGCCAGTAGTATCTCCTCGCCGATCGGATATGGCTACACCTTC. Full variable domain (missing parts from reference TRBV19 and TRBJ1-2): DGGITQSPKYLFRKEGQNVTLSCEQNLNHDAMYWYRQDPGQGLRLIYYSQIVNDFQKGDIAEGYSVSREKKESFPLTVTSAQKNPTAFYLCASSISSPIGYGYTFGSGTRLTVV.

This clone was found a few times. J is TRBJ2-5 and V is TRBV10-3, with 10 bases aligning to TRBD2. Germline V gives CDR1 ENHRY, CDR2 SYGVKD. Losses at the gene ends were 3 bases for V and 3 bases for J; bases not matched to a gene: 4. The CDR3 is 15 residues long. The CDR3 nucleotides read TGTGCCATCAGTGAAGGGACTAGCGAGGAAGAGACCCAGTACTTC. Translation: CAISEGTSEEETQYF.

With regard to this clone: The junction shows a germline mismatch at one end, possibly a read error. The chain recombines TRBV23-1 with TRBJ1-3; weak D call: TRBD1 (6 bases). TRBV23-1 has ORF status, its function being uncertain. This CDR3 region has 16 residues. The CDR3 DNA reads TGCGCCAGCAGTCAATCGTGGGGGCATCCTGGAGACACCATATATTTT. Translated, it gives CASSQSWGHPGDTIYF.

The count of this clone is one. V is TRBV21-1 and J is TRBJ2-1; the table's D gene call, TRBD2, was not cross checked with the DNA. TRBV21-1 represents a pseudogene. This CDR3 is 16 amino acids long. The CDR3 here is CASSNPRDYFENEQFF. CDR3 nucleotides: TGTGCCAGCAGCAACCCTCGGGACTACTTTGAAAATGAGCAGTTCTTC.

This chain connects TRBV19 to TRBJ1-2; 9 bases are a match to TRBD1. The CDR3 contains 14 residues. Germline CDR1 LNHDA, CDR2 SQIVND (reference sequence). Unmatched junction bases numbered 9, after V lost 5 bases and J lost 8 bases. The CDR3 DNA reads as TGTGCCAGTAGTCCTCTTGCCGGGACAGGGGGCTACACCTTC. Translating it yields CASSPLAGTGGYTF.

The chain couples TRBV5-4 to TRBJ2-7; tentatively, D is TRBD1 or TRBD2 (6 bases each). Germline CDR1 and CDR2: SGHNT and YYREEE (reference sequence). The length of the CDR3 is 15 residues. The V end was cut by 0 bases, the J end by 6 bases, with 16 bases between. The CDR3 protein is CASSLGGATDGEQYF. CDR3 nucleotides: TGTGCCAGCAGCTTGGGGGGGGCGACAGACGGCGAGCAGTACTTC. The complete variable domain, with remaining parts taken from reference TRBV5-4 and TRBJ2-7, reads ETGVTQSPTHLIKTRGQQVTLRCSSQSGHNTVSWYQQALGQGPQFIFQYYREEENGRGNFPPRFSGLQFPNYSSELNVNALELDDSALYLCASSLGGATDGEQYFGPGTRLTVT.

CDR3 nucleotides: TGTGCCAGCAGGGCTAGCGCTTCTAGCACAGATACGCAGTATTTT. This sequence encodes CASRASASSTDTQYF. V is TRBV2 and J is TRBJ2-3; maybe TRBD2 (6 bases). The CDR3 length is 15 residues. Trimming pared 6 bases from V and 0 bases from J, leaving 13 bases between. The V gene's germline CDR1 is SNHLY and CDR2 FYNNEI.

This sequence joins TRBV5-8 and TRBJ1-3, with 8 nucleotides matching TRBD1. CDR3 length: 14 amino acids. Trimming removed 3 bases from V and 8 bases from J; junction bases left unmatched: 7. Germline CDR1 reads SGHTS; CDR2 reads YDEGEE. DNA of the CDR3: TGTGCCAGCAGCTGGGGCGACAGGGGAGACACCATATATTTT. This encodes CASSWGDRGDTIYF.

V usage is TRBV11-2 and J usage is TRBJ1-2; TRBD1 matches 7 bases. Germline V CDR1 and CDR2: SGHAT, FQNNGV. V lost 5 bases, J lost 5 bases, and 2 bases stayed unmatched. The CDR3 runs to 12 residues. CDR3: CASSPGGYGYTF. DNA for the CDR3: TGTGCCAGCAGCCCAGGGGGATATGGCTACACCTTC.